This T cell receptor (beta chain) is drawn from a study of cytomegalovirus exposure and HLA in healthy donors. Regarding this clone: Its antigen remains unidentified. The germline gene is not matched at one end of the junction; a read error may be the cause.

The PCR employed 60 Vbeta primers together with 13 Jbeta primers. Libraries were prepared by immunoSEQ multiplex PCR; TCRdb keeps only in-frame clonotypes and omits some of them. Found here are some 130,000 clones, around four fifths of them singletons; the top ten hold roughly 10%. CDR1 is SEHNR, CDR2 FQNEAQ, per germline (reference sequence). The CDR3 spans 17 residues. Notes on the study in general: A further, later analysis showed that HLA-associated TCR beta chains (compared with equally common others) were more clonally expanded. Follow-up analysis seemed to connect common viral pathogens with several of the most significant clusters identified.

The chain recombines TRBV7-9 with TRBJ1-5; tentative D call: TRBD1 (5 bases). The sequence was collected from a male donor in good health and CMV-seropositive. Sequenced: PBMCs. The CDR3 DNA is TGTTCCAGCAGCCCCGATCTAGACAGAAATAGCAATCAGCCCCAGCATTTT. Amino acids: CSSSPDLDRNSNQPQHF.